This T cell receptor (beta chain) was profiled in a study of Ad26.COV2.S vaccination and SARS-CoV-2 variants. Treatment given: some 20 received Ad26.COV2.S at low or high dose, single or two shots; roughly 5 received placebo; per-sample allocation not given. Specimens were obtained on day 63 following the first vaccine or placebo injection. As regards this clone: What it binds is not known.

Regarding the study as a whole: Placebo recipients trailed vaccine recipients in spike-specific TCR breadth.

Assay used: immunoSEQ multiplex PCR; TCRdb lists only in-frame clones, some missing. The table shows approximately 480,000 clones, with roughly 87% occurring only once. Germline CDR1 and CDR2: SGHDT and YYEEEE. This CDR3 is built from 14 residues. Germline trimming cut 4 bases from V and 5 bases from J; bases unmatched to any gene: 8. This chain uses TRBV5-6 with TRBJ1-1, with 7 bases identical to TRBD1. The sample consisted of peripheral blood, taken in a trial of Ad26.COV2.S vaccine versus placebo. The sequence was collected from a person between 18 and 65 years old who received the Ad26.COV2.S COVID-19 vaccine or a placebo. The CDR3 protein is CASSQDRVETEAFF. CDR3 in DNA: TGTGCCAGCAGCCAAGACAGGGTGGAAACTGAAGCTTTCTTT.